This T cell receptor (beta chain) was found in a study of control samples from healthy donors and cancer patients. Produced via immunoSEQ multiplex PCR; TCRdb's table is partial and in-frame only. The data show over 150,000 clones, roughly 89% seen once. Deletions cut 0 bases from V and 0 bases from J, with 11 bases between. Germline CDR1 reads MGHDK; CDR2 reads SYGVNS. This CDR3 comprises 16 residues. Sequenced material: blood. This chain links TRBV25-1 with TRBJ1-1, with D possibly being TRBD1 (5 bases). The clonotype originates from a woman in her forties or fifties in good health. Here the CDR3 DNA reads TGTGCCAGCAGTGAATATGACAGCCTCATGAACACTGAAGCTTTCTTT. Residues: CASSEYDSLMNTEAFF.